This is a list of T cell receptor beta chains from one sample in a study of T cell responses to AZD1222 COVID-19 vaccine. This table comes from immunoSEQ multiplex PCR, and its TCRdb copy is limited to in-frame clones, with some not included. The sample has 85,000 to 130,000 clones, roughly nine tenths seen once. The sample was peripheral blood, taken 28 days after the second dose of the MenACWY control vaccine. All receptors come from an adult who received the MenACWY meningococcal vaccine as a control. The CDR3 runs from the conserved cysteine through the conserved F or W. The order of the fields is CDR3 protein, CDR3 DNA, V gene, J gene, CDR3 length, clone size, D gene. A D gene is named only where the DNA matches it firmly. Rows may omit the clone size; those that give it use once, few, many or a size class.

cdr3_aa: CASNPAGFVSTIYF; cdr3_nt: TGTGCCAGCAACCCCGCTGGCTTTGTCTCCACCATATATTTT; v_call: TRBV11-2; j_call: TRBJ1-3; cdr3_length: 14; clone_size: .; d_call: .
cdr3_aa: CASSRLVSAGMGNEQFF; cdr3_nt: TGTGCCAGTAGTCGATTGGTTTCCGCAGGGATGGGGAATGAGCAGTTCTTC; v_call: TRBV19; j_call: TRBJ2-1; cdr3_length: 17; clone_size: .; d_call: .
cdr3_aa: CATSDTRTSLETQYF; cdr3_nt: TGTGCCACCAGTGATACCCGGACTAGCTTGGAGACCCAGTACTTC; v_call: TRBV24-1; j_call: TRBJ2-5; cdr3_length: 15; clone_size: once; d_call: TRBD2
cdr3_aa: CASSRGGGNQPQHF; cdr3_nt: TGTGCCAGTAGTAGGGGCGGGGGAAATCAGCCCCAGCATTTT; v_call: TRBV19; j_call: TRBJ1-5; cdr3_length: 14; clone_size: .; d_call: .
cdr3_aa: CSVGQGGNQPQHF; cdr3_nt: TGCAGCGTCGGACAGGGAGGGAATCAGCCCCAGCATTTT; v_call: TRBV29-1; j_call: TRBJ1-5; cdr3_length: 13; clone_size: .; d_call: TRBD1
cdr3_aa: CASNRGLSNYGYTF; cdr3_nt: TGTGCCAGCAATCGGGGCTTATCTAACTATGGCTACACCTTC; v_call: TRBV2; j_call: TRBJ1-2; cdr3_length: 14; clone_size: .; d_call: .
cdr3_aa: CASSPDIYRSQNEKLFF; cdr3_nt: TGCGCCAGCAGCCCCGACATCTATAGAAGCCAGAATGAAAAACTGTTTTTT; v_call: TRBV4-3; j_call: TRBJ1-4; cdr3_length: 17; clone_size: .; d_call: .
cdr3_aa: CASSIAGPGQGLSYEQYF; cdr3_nt: TGTGCCAGTAGTATAGCGGGCCCCGGACAGGGCCTCTCCTACGAGCAGTACTTC; v_call: TRBV19; j_call: TRBJ2-7; cdr3_length: 18; clone_size: .; d_call: TRBD1
cdr3_aa: CATKDSGGVYNEQFF; cdr3_nt: TGTGCCACCAAGGACAGCGGGGGGGTTTACAATGAGCAGTTCTTC; v_call: TRBV3-1/TRBV3-2; j_call: TRBJ2-1; cdr3_length: 15; clone_size: .; d_call: TRBD2
cdr3_aa: CASSLARTSGASTDTQYF; cdr3_nt: TGCGCCAGCAGCTTGGCCAGGACTAGCGGGGCTAGCACAGATACGCAGTATTTT; v_call: TRBV5-1; j_call: TRBJ2-3; cdr3_length: 18; clone_size: .; d_call: TRBD2
cdr3_aa: CASSSLGIAGYQETQYF; cdr3_nt: TGTGCCAGCAGCTCCCTGGGGATAGCGGGGTACCAAGAGACCCAGTACTTC; v_call: TRBV13; j_call: TRBJ2-5; cdr3_length: 17; clone_size: .; d_call: TRBD2
cdr3_aa: CASSSDRDRTSQHF; cdr3_nt: TGTGCCAGCAGCTCCGACAGGGACCGTACGTCCCAGCATTTT; v_call: TRBV6-5; j_call: TRBJ1-5; cdr3_length: 14; clone_size: .; d_call: TRBD1